This T cell receptor beta chain was sequenced during a study of response to subunit inactivated influenza vaccine. Study results and limitations: The authors suggested that every seasonal influenza vaccination recruits few new T cells.

This clonotype has only a few counts. The target antigen is unknown. TCRdb re-called the RT-PCR reads with MiXCR, one entry per CDR3 protein. The data show more than 600,000 distinct CDR3 sequences, around 18% seen once. Losses at the gene ends were 4 bases for V and 4 bases for J; bases not matched to a gene: 4. From germline, CDR1 is MNHEY and CDR2 SVGAGI. CDR3 length equals 14 residues. The TCR sequence derives from a man aged 50-59 years who received an inactivated influenza vaccine. V is TRBV6-5 and J is TRBJ2-1, with 7 bases fitting TRBD1. Sequencing used PBMCs from blood, obtained 5 days after vaccination. CDR3 sequence (DNA): TGTGCCAGCAGTTGGGGACAGACGTACAATGAGCAGTTCTTC. This gives the protein CASSWGQTYNEQFF.